This entry concerns a single TCR beta chain. Its binding antigen is unknown. The record has no base qualities; no much larger clone is one base away. This sample was taken from a study of cytomegalovirus exposure and HLA in healthy donors (dated by TCRdb to about 2017). At the level of the whole study: An earlier analysis of about 530 of the donors reported about 260 Gb of sequence data and 117 million unique TCR beta sequences obtained from 180 million or so T cells. An early release that covered around 590 HLA-typed donors contained about 290 gigabases of sequencing data and some 87 million unique TCR sequences. Of the approximately 400 genotyped donors, over 70% fell in the genetic ancestry cluster associated with self-reported Caucasian donors. The study was designed to test whether signatures of past pathogen exposure could be identified by cataloging public T cell receptors. The study profiled the T cell repertoires of hundreds of subjects by immunosequencing and related them to cytomegalovirus serostatus. Besides the first cohort of 500 to 700 subjects, a separate validation cohort made up of 120 different subjects was used. To predict cytomegalovirus infection status, the study brought together high-throughput TCR immunosequencing, statistical association of individual TCRs with disease status, and machine learning. A later analysis re-analyzed previously published TCR beta repertoires from approximately 670 donors and added high-resolution HLA genotyping to study TCR occurrence patterns. Rather than using new phenotypic data, the later analysis identified candidate immune exposures from TCR beta sequences and from how often those sequences occurred across donors. An earlier analysis of around 580 of the donors used high-throughput TCR beta sequencing to judge whether each TCR beta V gene segment behaved as functional or pseudogenic. Donor age, sex, ethnicity and CMV serostatus were collected together with the repertoire data. A later genetic analysis used genome-wide SNP genotypes for about three fifths of the roughly 700 donors, treating that subset as a discovery cohort. Every discovery cohort repertoire had been produced on one sequencing platform. Class I and class II HLA loci were covered by the typing at four-digit resolution. The number of donors typed differed by locus, with 629-630 for A, B, C, DRB1 and DQB1, around 500 for DQA1, 600 to 610 for DPA1, and over 400 for DPB1. Four or five DR-DQ haplotypes were handled as single units for association and clustering because linkage in the cohort was strong. Across approximately 400 genotyped donors of the cohort, an average of approximately 240,000 unique TCR beta nucleotide sequences per donor were sequenced, and around 20% of those sequences were non-productive.

On the study overall, not on this receptor specifically: Several of the top co-occurrence clusters appeared to be linked to parvovirus B19, influenza, CMV and Epstein-Barr virus, according to a later analysis. The classifier was reported to diagnose cytomegalovirus status with high specificity and sensitivity in both the original and validation cohorts. Compared with equally common non-associated chains, HLA-associated TCR beta chains in a later analysis were more clonally expanded and had lower generation probabilities. Sequencing depth was assumed to be roughly uniform across donors in the presence/absence analyses, though that assumption may not hold. In a later analysis, 15,000 to 20,000 TCR beta sequences were associated with specific HLA alleles at a false discovery rate of 0.05. Correlated functional status among segregating V segments might reflect linkage disequilibrium, but an unknown experimental factor could not be ruled out. According to a later genetic analysis, donors in an Asian-associated ancestry cluster had fewer N-insertions in productive TCRs than the approximately 650-donor mean. This cohort had only TCR beta chains sequenced, and the lack of alpha or paired-chain data limited which features could be detected. When HLA alleles, especially DR and DQ, strongly co-occurred, TCR associations were difficult to assign to individual alleles. The sequencing pipeline was judged likely to have produced a cluster of highly shared sequence variants as a technical artifact. HLA typing was unavailable for some donors at each locus, so association tests used only the typed subset. In a later analysis, the rate of TCR association differed among HLA loci, with DRB1 alleles having the most associated TCRs and HLA-C alleles having the fewest. A further reported finding was that TCR beta sequences accurately predicted the HLA-A and HLA-B alleles for most subjects in the first cohort. A later analysis found that most CMV-associated TCR beta chains appeared HLA-restricted, with HLA associations seemingly driven largely by CMV exposure. The study gave a list of more than 150 TCR beta chains associated with cytomegalovirus. Three of the identified cytomegalovirus-associated TCR beta chains were confirmed in vitro to be specific for cytomegalovirus antigens. In an earlier analysis of about 600 of the donors, most TCR beta V segments appeared in productive rearrangements about 90% or about 30% of the time, broadly matching IMGT annotations. The 87-base-pair reads could not distinguish some IMGT-functional V segments, including TRBV6-2 and TRBV6-3, so those segments were excluded. CMV serostatus was the only immune exposure information available for the cohort. V-gene and J-gene trimming of TCR beta chains was associated with a missense DCLRE1C variant in a later genetic analysis, and the association was replicated in an independent cohort. The authors suggested that the approach could potentially be generalized to other disease states and immunological phenotypes. Most TCR sequences were seen in very few donors, while some public TCRs were found in many individuals. The earlier analysis of fewer than 750 of the donors excluded fewer than 20 rarely observed V segments, including chromosome 9 orphons, because counts were too low.

The germline V gene sets CDR1 to SGHAT and CDR2 to FQNNGV. Including cysteine and phenylalanine, the CDR3 has 15 amino acids. Just the 45-base CDR3 DNA is kept, in frame starting at base 1. The junction carries 11 bases between V and J, which are trimmed by 2 bases and 6 bases respectively. Library method: the immunoSEQ multiplex PCR assay. For the multiplex PCR, a mixture combining 60 forward primers for TCR Vbeta segments and 13 reverse primers for TCR Jbeta segments was used. Amplification of the CDR3 region of rearranged TCR beta genes was performed with a multiplex PCR assay on genomic DNA. Amplified TCR beta libraries were sequenced as 87-base-pair reads on the Illumina HiSeq System. The published analysis was carried out like this. A later analysis counted around 72 million unique TCR beta chains across the 550 to 750 repertoires, and 9 million to 14 million of these chains were shared by at least two donors. A nearest-neighbor algorithm error-corrected the raw reads and collapsed the reads into unique sequences, merging closely related sequences to remove PCR and sequencing errors. V, D and J gene segments were assigned by aligning CDR3 sequences to IMGT reference sequences. For a sequence to be retained, a match of at least six nucleotides to both a V gene segment and a J gene segment was required. A rearrangement was called productive if the CDR3 had no stop codons and remained in frame with V and J, and every other rearrangement was called non-productive. CDR3 was defined according to IMGT convention as the region running from the second conserved V-encoded cysteine to the conserved J-encoded phenylalanine. The earlier analysis of some 550 of the donors excluded any sequence lacking an unambiguous match to a single V gene segment. An earlier analysis of fewer than 650 of the donors classified V segments as functional when productive rearrangements were above 56.7% and as segregating when the standard deviation between donors was above 5%. A statistical classification framework was built to diagnose cytomegalovirus status from the catalog of TCR beta chain sequences. V and J gene assignment, in a later analysis, came from comparing TCR nucleotide sequences with IMGT/GENE-DB human TR gene sequences. In a later analysis, CDR3 sequences and most-parsimonious VDJ recombination scenarios were assigned using the TCRdist pipeline. A later analysis defined each TCR beta chain by its CDR3 amino acid sequence plus V-gene family, and excluded reads lacking a unique V-gene family. To address suspected cross-contamination and a sequencing artifact, a later analysis removed approximately 600 highly shared, low-generation-probability nucleotide sequences. For each public chain, a later analysis derived a clonal expansion index from normalized ranks of inferred template counts within each repertoire. Generation probabilities in a later analysis came from a VDJ recombination model fitted to out-of-frame rearrangements, and those results were checked against IGoR. In a later analysis, hypergeometric tests were used to score TCR-TCR, TCR-HLA and TCR-CMV co-occurrence, with a repertoire-size bias correction applied to TCR pairs. False discovery rates were estimated in a later analysis by permuting HLA or CMV assignments 20 times. In a later analysis, co-occurring TCRs were grouped with DBSCAN, and TCRdist sequence similarity was added when clustering was performed within HLA-allele-positive subsets. Co-occurrence clustering excluded repertoires with fewer than 30,000 or more than 120,000 public chains, plus five with anomalous nucleotide sharing. As stored in TCRdb, this immuneACCESS dataset retains in-frame rearrangements with V and J assigned. A fraction of the clones does not appear; measured against another copy, unresolved V genes explain less than half of the discrepancy, and the remainder lacks a known reason. V and J calls and clone size are those listed in that table; D and trimming were worked out from the DNA. The sample profile shows some 99,000 clones; over 60% of them were found once. The ten largest clonotypes hold approximately 7.7% of the sample.

The cohort consisted of some 730 healthy bone marrow donors. At the time of sampling, every cohort member was nominally healthy, though immune exposures that went unrecorded were likely present. The donor was CMV seronegative and was included in the group of several hundred seronegative cohort members. Every donor gave a peripheral blood sample, and the peripheral blood mononuclear cells from that sample were used for TCR beta sequencing. Genomic DNA extraction from the blood cell samples was performed with the Qiagen DNeasy Blood Extraction Kit. The TCR comes from a female donor in good health and CMV-seronegative. Specimen: PBMCs. The rearranged chain carries TRBV11-2 and TRBJ1-6; TRBD1 could be the D gene, as 5 bases match. The DNA reads as follows: TGTGCCAGCAGCTTATTTTCAGGGTCTAATTCACCCCTCCACTTT. Translated, this gives CASSLFSGSNSPLHF.